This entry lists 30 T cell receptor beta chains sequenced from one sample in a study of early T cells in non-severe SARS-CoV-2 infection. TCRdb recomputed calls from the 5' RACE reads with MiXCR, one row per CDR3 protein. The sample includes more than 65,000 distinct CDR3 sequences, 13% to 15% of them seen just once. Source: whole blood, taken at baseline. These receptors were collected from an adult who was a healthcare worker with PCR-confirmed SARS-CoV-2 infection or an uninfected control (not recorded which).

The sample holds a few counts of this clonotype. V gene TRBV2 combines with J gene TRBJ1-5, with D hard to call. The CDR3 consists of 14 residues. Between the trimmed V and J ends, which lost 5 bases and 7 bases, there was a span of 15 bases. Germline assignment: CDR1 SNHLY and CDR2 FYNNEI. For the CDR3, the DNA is TGTGCCAGCAGTCTGGGCCCGGCGGGACAGCCCCAGCATTTT. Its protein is CASSLGPAGQPQHF. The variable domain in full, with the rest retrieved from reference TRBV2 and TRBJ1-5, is EPEVTQTPSHQVTQMGQEVILRCVPISNHLYFYWYRQILGQKVEFLVSFYNNEISEKSEIFDDQFSVERPDGSNFTLKIRSTKLEDSAMYFCASSLGPAGQPQHFGDGTRLSIL.

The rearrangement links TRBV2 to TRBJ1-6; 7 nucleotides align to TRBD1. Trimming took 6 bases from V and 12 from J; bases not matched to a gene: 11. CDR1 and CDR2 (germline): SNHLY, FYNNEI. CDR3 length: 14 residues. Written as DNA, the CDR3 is TGTGCCAGCAGGGGGGACAGCCCTTTGGGACCCCTCCACTTT. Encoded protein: CASRGDSPLGPLHF.

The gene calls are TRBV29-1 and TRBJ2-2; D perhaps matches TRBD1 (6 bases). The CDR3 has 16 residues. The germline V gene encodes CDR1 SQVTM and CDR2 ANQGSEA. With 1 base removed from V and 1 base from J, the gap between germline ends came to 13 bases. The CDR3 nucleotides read TGCAGCGTTGAAGGGACACAGGGATTGAACACCGGGGAGCTGTTTTTT. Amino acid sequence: CSVEGTQGLNTGELFF.

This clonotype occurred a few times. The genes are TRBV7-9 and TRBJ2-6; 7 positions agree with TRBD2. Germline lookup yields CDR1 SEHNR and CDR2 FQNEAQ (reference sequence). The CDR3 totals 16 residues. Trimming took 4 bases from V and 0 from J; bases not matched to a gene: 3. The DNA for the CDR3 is TGTGCCAGCAGCTCCGGGAGGACCTCTGGGGCCAACGTCCTGACTTTC. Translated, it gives CASSSGRTSGANVLTF.

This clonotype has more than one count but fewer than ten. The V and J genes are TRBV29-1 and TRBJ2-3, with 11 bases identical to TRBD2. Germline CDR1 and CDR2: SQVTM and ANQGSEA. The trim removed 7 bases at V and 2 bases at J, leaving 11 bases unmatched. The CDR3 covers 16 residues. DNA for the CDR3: TGCAGCGCTGCCCCACTAGCGGGAGAGGTCACAGATACGCAGTATTTT. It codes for CSAAPLAGEVTDTQYF.

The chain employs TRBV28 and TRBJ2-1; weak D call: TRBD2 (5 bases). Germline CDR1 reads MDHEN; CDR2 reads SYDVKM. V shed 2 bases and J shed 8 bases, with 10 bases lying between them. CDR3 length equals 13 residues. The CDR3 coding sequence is TGTGCCAGCAGTTTACCTAGCCTAGATGAGCAGTTCTTC. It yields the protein CASSLPSLDEQFF.

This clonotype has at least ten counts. CDR3 region: CAISESRTGAAYGYTF. The CDR3, as DNA: TGTGCCATCAGTGAGTCTCGGACAGGGGCGGCCTATGGCTACACCTTC. The chain combines TRBV10-3 with TRBJ1-2; 9 bases map to TRBD1. The CDR3 runs 16 residues. V shed 0 bases and J 4 bases; nucleotides not matched to a gene: 6. CDR1 is ENHRY, CDR2 SYGVKD, per germline.

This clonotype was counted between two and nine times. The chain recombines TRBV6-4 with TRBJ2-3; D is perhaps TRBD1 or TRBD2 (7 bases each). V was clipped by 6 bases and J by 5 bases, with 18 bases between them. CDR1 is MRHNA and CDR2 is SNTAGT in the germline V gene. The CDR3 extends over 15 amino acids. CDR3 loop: CASSPGGGGLDTQYF. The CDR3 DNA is TGTGCCAGCAGCCCCGGGGGAGGGGGCTTAGATACGCAGTATTTT.

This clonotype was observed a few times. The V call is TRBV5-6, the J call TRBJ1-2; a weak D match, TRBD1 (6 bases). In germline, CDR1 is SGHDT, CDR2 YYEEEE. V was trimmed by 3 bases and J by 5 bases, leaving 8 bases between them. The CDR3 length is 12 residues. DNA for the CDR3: TGTGCCAGCAGCTCGGACAGATATGGCTACACCTTC. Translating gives CASSSDRYGYTF.

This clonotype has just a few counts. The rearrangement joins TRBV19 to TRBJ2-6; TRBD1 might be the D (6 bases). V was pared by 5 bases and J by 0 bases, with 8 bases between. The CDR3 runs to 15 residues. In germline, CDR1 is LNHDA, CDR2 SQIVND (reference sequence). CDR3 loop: CASSSRGSGANVLTF. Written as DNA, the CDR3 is TGTGCCAGTAGTTCCAGGGGCTCTGGGGCCAACGTCCTGACTTTC.

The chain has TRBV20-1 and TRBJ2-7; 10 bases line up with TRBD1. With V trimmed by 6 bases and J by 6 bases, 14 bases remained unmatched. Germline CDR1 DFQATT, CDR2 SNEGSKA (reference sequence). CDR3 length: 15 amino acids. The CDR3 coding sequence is TGCAGTGCCGAGTATGGGAGGACAGGGGGACGCGAGCAGTACTTC. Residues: CSAEYGRTGGREQYF.

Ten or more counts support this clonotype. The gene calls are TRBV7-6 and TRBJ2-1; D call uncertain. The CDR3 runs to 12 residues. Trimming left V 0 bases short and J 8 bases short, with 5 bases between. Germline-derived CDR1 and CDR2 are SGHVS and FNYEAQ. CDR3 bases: TGTGCCAGCAGCTTAGCCGGCCATGAGCAGTTCTTC. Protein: CASSLAGHEQFF. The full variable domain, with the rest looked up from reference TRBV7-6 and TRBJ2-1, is GAGVSQSPRYKVTKRGQDVALRCDPISGHVSLYWYRQALGQGPEFLTYFNYEAQQDKSGLPNDRFSAERPEGSISTLTIQRTEQRDSAMYRCASSLAGHEQFFGPGTRLTVL.

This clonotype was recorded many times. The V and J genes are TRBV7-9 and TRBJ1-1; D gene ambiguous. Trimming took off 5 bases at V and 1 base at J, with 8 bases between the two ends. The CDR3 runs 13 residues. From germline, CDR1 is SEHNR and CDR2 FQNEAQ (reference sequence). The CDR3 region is CASSEGPNTEAFF. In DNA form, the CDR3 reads TGTGCCAGCAGCGAAGGGCCGAACACTGAAGCTTTCTTT.

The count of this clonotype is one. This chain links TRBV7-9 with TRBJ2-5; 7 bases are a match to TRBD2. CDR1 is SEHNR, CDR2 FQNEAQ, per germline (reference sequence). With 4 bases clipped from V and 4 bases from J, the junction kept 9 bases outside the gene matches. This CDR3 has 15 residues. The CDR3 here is CASSSEREAGETQYF. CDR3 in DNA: TGTGCCAGCAGCTCCGAGCGGGAAGCGGGAGAGACCCAGTACTTC.

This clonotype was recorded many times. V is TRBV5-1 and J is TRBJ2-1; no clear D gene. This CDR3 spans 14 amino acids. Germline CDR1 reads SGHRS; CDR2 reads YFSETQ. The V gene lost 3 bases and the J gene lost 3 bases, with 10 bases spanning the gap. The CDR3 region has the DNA TGCGCCAGCAGCTCGGTCGAGGACTACAATGAGCAGTTCTTC. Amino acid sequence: CASSSVEDYNEQFF.

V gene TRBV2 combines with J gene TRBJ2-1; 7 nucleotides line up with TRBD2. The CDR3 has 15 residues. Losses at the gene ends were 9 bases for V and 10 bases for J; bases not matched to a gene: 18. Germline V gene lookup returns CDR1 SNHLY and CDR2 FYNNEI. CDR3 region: CAREPGRVPAREQFF. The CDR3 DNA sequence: TGTGCCAGAGAGCCTGGGAGGGTCCCCGCCCGAGAGCAGTTCTTC.

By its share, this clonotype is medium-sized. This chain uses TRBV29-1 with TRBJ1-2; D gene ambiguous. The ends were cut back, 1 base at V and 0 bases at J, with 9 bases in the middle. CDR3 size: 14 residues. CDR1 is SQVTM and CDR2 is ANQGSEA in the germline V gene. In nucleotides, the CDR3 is TGCAGCGTTGAAGTGACCCGAGCTAACTATGGCTACACCTTC. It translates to CSVEVTRANYGYTF.

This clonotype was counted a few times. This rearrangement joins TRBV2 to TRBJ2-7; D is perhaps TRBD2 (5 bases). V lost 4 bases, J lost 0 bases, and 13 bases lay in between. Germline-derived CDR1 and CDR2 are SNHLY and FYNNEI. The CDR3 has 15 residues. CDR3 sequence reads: CASSGRVRVSYEQYF. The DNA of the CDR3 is TGTGCCAGCAGTGGAAGGGTGAGGGTCTCCTACGAGCAGTACTTC.

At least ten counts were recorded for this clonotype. The CDR3 loop reads CASSVRATNEKLFF. In DNA, the CDR3 is TGTGCCAGCAGTGTCCGGGCCACTAATGAAAAACTGTTTTTT. The rearrangement uses TRBV6-1 and TRBJ1-4; D not resolved. V was pared by 4 bases and J by 2 bases, with 8 bases between. This CDR3 is 14 amino acids long. Germline V gene data show CDR1 as MNHNS and CDR2 as SASEGT.

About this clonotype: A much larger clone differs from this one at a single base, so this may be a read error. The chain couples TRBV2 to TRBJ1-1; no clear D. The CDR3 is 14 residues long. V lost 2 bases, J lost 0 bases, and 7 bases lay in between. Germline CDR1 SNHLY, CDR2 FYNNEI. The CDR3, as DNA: TGTGCCAGCAGTGAAAGCAGGTTGAACACTGAAGCTTTCTTT. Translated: CASSESRLNTEAFF.

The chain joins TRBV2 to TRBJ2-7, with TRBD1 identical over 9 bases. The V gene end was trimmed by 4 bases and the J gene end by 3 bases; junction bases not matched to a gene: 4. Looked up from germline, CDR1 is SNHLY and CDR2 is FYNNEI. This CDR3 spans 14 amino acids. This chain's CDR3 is CASSAGQGFYEQYF. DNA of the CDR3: TGTGCCAGCAGTGCTGGACAGGGGTTCTACGAGCAGTACTTC.

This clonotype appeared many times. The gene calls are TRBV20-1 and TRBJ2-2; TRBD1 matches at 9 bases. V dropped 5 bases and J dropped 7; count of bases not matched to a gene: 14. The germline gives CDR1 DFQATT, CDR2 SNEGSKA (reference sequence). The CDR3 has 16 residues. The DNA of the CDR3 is TGCAGTGCTTTCTTGGCAAACAGGGGGCAGAGCGGGGAGCTGTTTTTT. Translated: CSAFLANRGQSGELFF.

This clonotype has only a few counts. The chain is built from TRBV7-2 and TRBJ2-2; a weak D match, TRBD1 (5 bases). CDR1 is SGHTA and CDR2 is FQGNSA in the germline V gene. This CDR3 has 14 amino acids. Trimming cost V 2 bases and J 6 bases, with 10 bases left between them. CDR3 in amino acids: CASSLQGWAGELFF. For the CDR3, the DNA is TGTGCCAGCAGCTTACAGGGATGGGCCGGGGAGCTGTTTTTT.

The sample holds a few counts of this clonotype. The CDR3 sequence is CASSLTPPTDSSYNEQFF. DNA for the CDR3: TGCGCCAGCAGCCTCACCCCCCCTACCGACAGCTCCTACAATGAGCAGTTCTTC. This chain links TRBV5-1 with TRBJ2-1; the D gene is possibly TRBD1 (5 bases). The CDR3 loop spans 18 amino acids. Trimming pared 4 bases from V and 0 bases from J, leaving 20 bases between. Germline V gene sequence: CDR1 SGHRS, CDR2 YFSETQ.

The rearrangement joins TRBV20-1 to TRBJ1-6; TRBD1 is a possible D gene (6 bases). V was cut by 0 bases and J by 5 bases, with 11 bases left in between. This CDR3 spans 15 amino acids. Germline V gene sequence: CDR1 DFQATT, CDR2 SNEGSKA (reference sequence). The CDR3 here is CSAREGRGNNSPLHF. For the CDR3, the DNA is TGCAGTGCTAGAGAGGGAAGGGGGAATAATTCACCCCTCCACTTT.

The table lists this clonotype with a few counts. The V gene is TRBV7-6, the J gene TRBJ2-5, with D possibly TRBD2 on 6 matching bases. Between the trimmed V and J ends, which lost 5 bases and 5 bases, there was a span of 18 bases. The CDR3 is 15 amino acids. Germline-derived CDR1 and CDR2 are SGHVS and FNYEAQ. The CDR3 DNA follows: TGTGCCAGCAGCCCCAGACCGGGGGAATCGGAGACCCAGTACTTC. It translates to CASSPRPGESETQYF. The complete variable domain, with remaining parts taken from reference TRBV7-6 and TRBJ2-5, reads GAGVSQSPRYKVTKRGQDVALRCDPISGHVSLYWYRQALGQGPEFLTYFNYEAQQDKSGLPNDRFSAERPEGSISTLTIQRTEQRDSAMYRCASSPRPGESETQYFGPGTRLLVL.

Here the CDR3 DNA reads TGTGCCAGCAGCCCCCAACCGTCGACAGATACGCAGTATTTT. Protein: CASSPQPSTDTQYF. This chain connects TRBV11-2 to TRBJ2-3; D unresolved. Germline CDR1 is SGHAT and CDR2 is FQNNGV. The ends were cut back, 5 bases at V and 3 bases at J, with 12 bases in the middle. CDR3 length: 14 residues.

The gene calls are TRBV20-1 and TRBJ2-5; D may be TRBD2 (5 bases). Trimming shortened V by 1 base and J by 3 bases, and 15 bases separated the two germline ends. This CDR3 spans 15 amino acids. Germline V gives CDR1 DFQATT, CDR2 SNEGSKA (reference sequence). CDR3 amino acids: CSARVPIAGKETQYF. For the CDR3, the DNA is TGCAGTGCTAGAGTACCTATCGCGGGTAAAGAGACCCAGTACTTC.

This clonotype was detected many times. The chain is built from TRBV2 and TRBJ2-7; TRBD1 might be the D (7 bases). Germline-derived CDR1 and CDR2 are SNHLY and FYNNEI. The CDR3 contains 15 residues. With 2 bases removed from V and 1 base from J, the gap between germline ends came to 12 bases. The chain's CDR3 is CASSESRGASYEQYF. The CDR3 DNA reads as TGTGCCAGCAGTGAATCCAGGGGGGCTTCCTACGAGCAGTACTTC.

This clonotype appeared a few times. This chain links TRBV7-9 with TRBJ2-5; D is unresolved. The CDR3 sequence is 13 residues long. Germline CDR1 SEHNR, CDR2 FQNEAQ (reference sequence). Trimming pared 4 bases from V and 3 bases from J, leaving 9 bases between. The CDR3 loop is CASSSSGEETQYF. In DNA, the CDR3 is TGTGCCAGCAGCTCTTCAGGAGAAGAGACCCAGTACTTC.